This T cell receptor beta chain was captured in a study of blood T cell repertoires in COVID-19. Germline V gives CDR1 SGDLS, CDR2 YYNGEE. This CDR3 comprises 19 residues. Between the trimmed V and J ends, which lost 0 bases and 2 bases, there was a span of 20 bases. As handled by the study authors: It was from reference gene primer amplification that nucleated cell counts were estimated. Data came from immunoSEQ multiplex PCR; TCRdb stores just in-frame clones and leaves some out. V and J calls and clone size are copied from that table; D and trimming were computed from the DNA. The sample records 150,000 to 200,000 clones, about 86% being singletons.

The sequence was obtained from a man aged 45-65 years with active or convalescent COVID-19. The chain combines TRBV9 with TRBJ2-2, with a possible D match to TRBD2 (6 bases). Sample: peripheral blood. CDR3 sequence: CASSVDRGEAGFNTGELFF. The CDR3 DNA reads as TGTGCCAGCAGCGTAGATCGGGGTGAGGCGGGGTTTAACACCGGGGAGCTGTTTTTT.